This T cell receptor (beta chain) was sequenced during a study of memory CD4+ T cells and cytomegalovirus serostatus. As for the study in general: This sample comes from healthy Belgian adults, about 10 CMV seropositive, approximately 25 seronegative.

In the authors' workflow: Out-of-frame sequences were removed, leaving about 2,300,000 distinct TCRbeta sequences. Clones were sequenced by immunoSEQ multiplex PCR, and TCRdb holds only the in-frame ones, with some missing. V and J calls and clone size come straight from that table; D and trimming were deduced from the DNA. The table includes over 50,000 clones, roughly 72% detected once. The sort gate was single viable CD3+CD4+CD8-CD45RO+ cells for memory CD4+ T cells. General observations from the study: A US-trained random forest predicted CMV serostatus with median AUC around 0.9. About 40% of the roughly 160 known CMV-associated TCRbeta sequences appeared in CD4+ memory.

To note about this clone: Its antigen remains unidentified.

This receptor was identified in an adult in good health and CMV-seronegative. Sequenced input: memory CD4+ T cells from blood.

The CDR3: CASSLNRGSYGYTF. DNA for the CDR3: TGTGCCAGCAGCCTGAACCGGGGCTCCTATGGCTACACCTTC. This chain links TRBV6-4 with TRBJ1-2, with D maybe TRBD1 (5 bases). The CDR3 is 14 residues long. The ends were cut back, 6 bases at V and 4 bases at J, with 15 bases in the middle. In germline, CDR1 is MRHNA, CDR2 SNTAGT.